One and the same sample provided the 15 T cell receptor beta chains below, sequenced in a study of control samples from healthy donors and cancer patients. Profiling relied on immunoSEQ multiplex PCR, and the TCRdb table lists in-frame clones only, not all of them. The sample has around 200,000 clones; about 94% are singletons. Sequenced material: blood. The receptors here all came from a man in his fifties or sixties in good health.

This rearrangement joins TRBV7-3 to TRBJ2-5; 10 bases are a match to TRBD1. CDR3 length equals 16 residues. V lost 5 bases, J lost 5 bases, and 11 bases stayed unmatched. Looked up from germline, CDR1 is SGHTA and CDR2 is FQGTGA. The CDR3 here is CASSPQRDRGWETQYF. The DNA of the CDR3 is TGTGCCAGCAGCCCTCAAAGGGACAGGGGTTGGGAGACCCAGTACTTC.

CDR3 sequence: CASSLGGTSNTEAFF. In DNA form, the CDR3 reads TGTGCCAGCAGCTTAGGCGGGACATCGAACACTGAAGCTTTCTTT. The chain links TRBV7-9 to TRBJ1-1; a possible D gene is TRBD1 (6 bases). The V gene's germline CDR1 is SEHNR and CDR2 FQNEAQ (reference sequence). Trimming took 1 base from V and 1 from J, leaving 10 bases between them. The length of the CDR3 is 15 residues.

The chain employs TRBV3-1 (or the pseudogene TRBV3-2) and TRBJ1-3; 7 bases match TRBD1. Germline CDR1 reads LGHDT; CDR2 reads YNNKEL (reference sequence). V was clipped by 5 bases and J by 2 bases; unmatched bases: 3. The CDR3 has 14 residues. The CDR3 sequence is CASSLQGTGNTIYF. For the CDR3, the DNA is TGTGCCAGCAGCTTACAGGGGACTGGAAACACCATATATTTT.

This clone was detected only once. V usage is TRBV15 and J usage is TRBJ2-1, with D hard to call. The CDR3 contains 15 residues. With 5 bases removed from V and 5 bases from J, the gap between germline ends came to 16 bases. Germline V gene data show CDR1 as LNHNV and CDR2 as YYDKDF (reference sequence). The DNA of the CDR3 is TGTGCCACCAGCGGAAGGGCCCAGTGGGACAATGAGCAGTTCTTC. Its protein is CATSGRAQWDNEQFF.

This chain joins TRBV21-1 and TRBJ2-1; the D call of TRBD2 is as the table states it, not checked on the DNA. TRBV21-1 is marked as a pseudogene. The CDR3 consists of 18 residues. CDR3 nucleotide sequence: TGTGCCAGCAGCAAAGGAAGATCTAGCGGGGGGGCCCAAGATGAGCAGTTCTTC. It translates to CASSKGRSSGGAQDEQFF.

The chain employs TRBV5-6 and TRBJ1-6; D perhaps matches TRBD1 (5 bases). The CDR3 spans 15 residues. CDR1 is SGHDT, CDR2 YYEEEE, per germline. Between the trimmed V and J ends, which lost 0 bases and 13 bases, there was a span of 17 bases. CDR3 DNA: TGTGCCAGCAGCTTGGCTTGGCAGGGAAAAATTCCCCTCCACTTT. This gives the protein CASSLAWQGKIPLHF.

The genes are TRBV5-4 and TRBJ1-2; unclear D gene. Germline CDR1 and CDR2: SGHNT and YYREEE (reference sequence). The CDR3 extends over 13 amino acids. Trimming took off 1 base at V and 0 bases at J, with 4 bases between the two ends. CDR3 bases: TGTGCCAGCAGCTTGTTCTCTAACTATGGCTACACCTTC. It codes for CASSLFSNYGYTF.

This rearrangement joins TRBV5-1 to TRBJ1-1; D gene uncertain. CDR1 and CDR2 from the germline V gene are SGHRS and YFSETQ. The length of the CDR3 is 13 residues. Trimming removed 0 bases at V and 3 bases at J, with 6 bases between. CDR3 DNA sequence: TGCGCCAGCAGCTTGGGGGCGGACACTGAAGCTTTCTTT. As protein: CASSLGADTEAFF.

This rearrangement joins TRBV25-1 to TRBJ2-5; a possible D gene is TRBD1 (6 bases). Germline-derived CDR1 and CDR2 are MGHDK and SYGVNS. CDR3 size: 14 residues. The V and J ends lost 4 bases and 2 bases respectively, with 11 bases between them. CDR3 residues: CASSVSGTQETQYF. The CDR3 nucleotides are TGTGCCAGCAGTGTGTCGGGGACACAAGAGACCCAGTACTTC.

The chain's CDR3 is CASSQRLAGRNEQFF. The CDR3 DNA reads TGTGCCAGCAGCCAAAGGCTAGCGGGACGCAATGAGCAGTTCTTC. V gene TRBV4-2 combines with J gene TRBJ2-1; TRBD2 agrees at 9 bases. This CDR3 has 15 amino acids. The V segment lost 2 bases and the J segment 6 bases; nucleotides outside the gene matches: 5. CDR1 is LGHNA and CDR2 is YNFKEQ in the germline V gene.

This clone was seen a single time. DNA for the CDR3: TGTGCCAGAAGTTGTAGGGATGGCTACACCTTC. This gives the protein CARSCRDGYTF. This chain joins TRBV5-3 and TRBJ1-2, with D hard to call. TRBV5-3 is placed among ORFs of uncertain function. CDR3 length equals 11 residues. Trimming left V 5 bases short and J 6 bases short, with 8 bases between.

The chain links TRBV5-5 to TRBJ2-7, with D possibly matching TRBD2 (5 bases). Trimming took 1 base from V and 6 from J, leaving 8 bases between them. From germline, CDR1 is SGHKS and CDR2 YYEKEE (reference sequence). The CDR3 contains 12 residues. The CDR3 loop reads CASSLSRGEQYF. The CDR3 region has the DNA TGTGCCAGCAGCTTGAGCCGGGGCGAGCAGTACTTC.

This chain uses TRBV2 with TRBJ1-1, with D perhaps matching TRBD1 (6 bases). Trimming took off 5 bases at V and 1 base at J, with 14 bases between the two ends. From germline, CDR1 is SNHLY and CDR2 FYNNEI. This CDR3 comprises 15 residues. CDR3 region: CASSQQGRKNTEAFF. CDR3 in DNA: TGTGCCAGCAGTCAACAGGGACGGAAGAACACTGAAGCTTTCTTT.

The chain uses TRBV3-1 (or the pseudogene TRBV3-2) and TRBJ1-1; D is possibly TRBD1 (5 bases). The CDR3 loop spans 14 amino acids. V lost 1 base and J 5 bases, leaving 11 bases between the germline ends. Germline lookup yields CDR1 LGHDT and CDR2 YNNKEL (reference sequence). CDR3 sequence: CASSQVGGDTEAFF. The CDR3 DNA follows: TGTGCCAGCAGCCAAGTGGGGGGTGATACTGAAGCTTTCTTT.

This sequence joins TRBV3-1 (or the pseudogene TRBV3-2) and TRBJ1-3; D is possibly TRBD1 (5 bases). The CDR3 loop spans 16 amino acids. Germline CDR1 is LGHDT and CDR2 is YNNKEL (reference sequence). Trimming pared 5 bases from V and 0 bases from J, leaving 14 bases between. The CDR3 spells CASSTHTGASGNTIYF. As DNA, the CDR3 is TGTGCCAGCAGCACCCACACAGGAGCCTCTGGAAACACCATATATTTT.